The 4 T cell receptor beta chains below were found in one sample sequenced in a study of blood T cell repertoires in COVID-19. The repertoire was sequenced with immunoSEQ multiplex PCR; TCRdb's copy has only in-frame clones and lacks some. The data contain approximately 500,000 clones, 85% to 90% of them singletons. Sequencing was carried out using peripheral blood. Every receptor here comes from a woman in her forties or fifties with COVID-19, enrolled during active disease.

CDR3 bases: TGTGCCTGGAGACAGGGGGGGCACACTGAAGCTTTCTTT. The encoded protein is CAWRQGGHTEAFF. This chain connects TRBV30 to TRBJ1-1, with 8 nucleotides matching TRBD1. V lost 3 bases, J lost 3 bases, and 3 bases stayed unmatched. The V gene's germline CDR1 is GTSNPN and CDR2 SVGIG (reference sequence). The CDR3 extends over 13 amino acids.

The CDR3 DNA reads as TGCGCCAGCAGCCAAGATACAGGGGGTTCCACAGATACGCAGTATTTT. Its translation is CASSQDTGGSTDTQYF. The rearrangement joins TRBV4-1 to TRBJ2-3; 8 nucleotides line up with TRBD1. The CDR3 has 16 amino acids. With 0 bases clipped from V and 2 bases from J, the junction kept 4 bases outside the gene matches. The germline V gene encodes CDR1 MGHRA and CDR2 YSYEKL.

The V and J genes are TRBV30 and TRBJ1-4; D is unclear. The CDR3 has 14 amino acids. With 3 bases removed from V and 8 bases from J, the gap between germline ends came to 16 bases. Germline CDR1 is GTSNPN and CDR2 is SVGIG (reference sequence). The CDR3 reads CAWSGAAEGEKLFF. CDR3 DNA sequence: TGTGCCTGGAGCGGCGCGGCAGAAGGCGAAAAACTGTTTTTT. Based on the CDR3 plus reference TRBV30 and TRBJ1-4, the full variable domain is SQTIHQWPATLVQPVGSPLSLECTVEGTSNPNLYWYRQAAGRGLQLLFYSVGIGQISSEVPQNLSASRPQDRQFILSSKKLLLSDSGFYLCAWSGAAEGEKLFFGSGTQLSVL.

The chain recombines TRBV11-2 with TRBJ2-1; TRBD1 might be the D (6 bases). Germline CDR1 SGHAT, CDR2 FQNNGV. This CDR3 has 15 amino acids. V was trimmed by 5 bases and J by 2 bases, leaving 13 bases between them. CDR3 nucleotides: TGTGCCAGCAGCCTGCGACAGGATCCCTACAATGAGCAGTTCTTC. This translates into CASSLRQDPYNEQFF.